This T cell receptor beta chain was sequenced during a study of blood T cell repertoires in COVID-19. Study-level background: Acute-phase and convalescent COVID-19 samples originated in the United States, Italy and Spain.

Participants were aged roughly 18 to 89 years from more than 20 US areas. Cohort placement rested on clinical history that participants reported themselves. The sample holds one count of this clone. In the original analysis: Counts of nucleated cells, estimated from reference gene primer amplification, were obtained. Sequencing was performed with immunoSEQ multiplex PCR; in TCRdb, only in-frame clones are kept and a portion is missing. V, J and clone size are those of that table, while D and trimming were read from the DNA. This sample yields roughly 300,000 clones, of which nearly 90% are seen a single time; about 6% belongs to the top ten. V was pared by 7 bases and J by 1 base, with 14 bases between. Germline V gene data show CDR1 as SGDLS and CDR2 as YYNGEE. The CDR3 contains 14 residues.

The clonotype originates from a woman aged 30 to 39 who had recovered from COVID-19. Sequenced input: PBMCs or T cells enriched from blood (not recorded which). V is TRBV9 and J is TRBJ1-1; the D gene is possibly TRBD1 (5 bases). The CDR3 sequence is CASQTLGQNTEAFF. CDR3 in DNA: TGTGCCAGCCAAACTCTCGGACAGAACACTGAAGCTTTCTTT.